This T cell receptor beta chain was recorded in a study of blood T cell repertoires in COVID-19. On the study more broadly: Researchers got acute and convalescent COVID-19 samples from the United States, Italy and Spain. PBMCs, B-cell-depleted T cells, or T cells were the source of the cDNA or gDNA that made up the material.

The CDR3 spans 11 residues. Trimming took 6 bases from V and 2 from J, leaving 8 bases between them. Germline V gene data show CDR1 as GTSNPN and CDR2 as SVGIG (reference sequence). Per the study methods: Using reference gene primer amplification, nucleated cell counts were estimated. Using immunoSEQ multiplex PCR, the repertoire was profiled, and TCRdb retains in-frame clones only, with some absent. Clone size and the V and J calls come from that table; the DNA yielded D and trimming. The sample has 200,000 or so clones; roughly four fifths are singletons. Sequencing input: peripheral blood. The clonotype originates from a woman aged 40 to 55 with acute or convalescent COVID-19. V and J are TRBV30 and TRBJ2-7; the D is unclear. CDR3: CACWATYEQYF. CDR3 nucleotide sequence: TGTGCCTGTTGGGCCACCTACGAGCAGTACTTC.